A single sample is the source of the 10 T cell receptor beta chains below, sequenced in a study of beta chain features in type 1 diabetes (dated 2018 in TCRdb). The protocol used for the library was the immunoSEQ multiplex PCR assay. All of the isolated RNA was reverse transcribed with the High Capacity cDNA Reverse Transcription Kit, so expressed TCRB transcripts were sequenced. TCRdb obtained this table from immuneACCESS and retained in-frame rearrangements with V and J assigned. These tables miss some clones; where compared with another copy, unresolved V genes account for less than half of the shortfall, and the remainder is unexplained. For this sample the table gives a few hundred thousand clones, of which 15% were detected only once. The ten biggest clones cover around 0.015% of the sample. No antigen is known for these receptors. Beyond this particular receptor, the publication reports: In all four CD4+ subsets, TCRB CDR3 length was moderately but significantly shorter in type 1 diabetes patients.

Material for sequencing was naive CD4+ T cells from blood. Read against the paper, the sample's cell subset or site label means: true naive CD4+ T cells. All receptors come from a man younger than 35 with type 1 diabetes.

The table lists this clone with a few counts. The V call is TRBV19, the J call TRBJ2-1; 7 bases map to TRBD1. The germline V gene encodes CDR1 LNHDA and CDR2 SQIVND (reference sequence). The CDR3 length is 15 residues. V lost 5 bases and J lost 2; bases outside the gene matches: 6. The CDR3 protein is CASSVYRGPYNEQFF. For the CDR3, the DNA is TGTGCCAGTAGTGTATACAGGGGCCCCTACAATGAGCAGTTCTTC.

The J gene is TRBJ2-7, the V gene TRBV7-9; D is ambiguous. The CDR3 totals 15 residues. Germline CDR1 reads SEHNR; CDR2 reads FQNEAQ (reference sequence). Between the trimmed V and J ends, which lost 2 bases and 3 bases, there was a span of 14 bases. The CDR3 sequence: CASSLKVDKRYEQYF. The CDR3 nucleotides read TGTGCCAGCAGCTTAAAAGTCGACAAACGCTACGAGCAGTACTTC.

This clone has just one count. The chain combines TRBV9 with TRBJ1-2; tentative D call: TRBD1 (6 bases). V lost 4 bases and J 1 base, leaving 14 bases between the germline ends. Germline V gene data show CDR1 as SGDLS and CDR2 as YYNGEE. The CDR3 runs 15 residues. Here the CDR3 reads CASSPRGAGNYGYTF. DNA for the CDR3: TGTGCCAGCAGCCCCCGGGGGGCTGGTAACTATGGCTACACCTTC.

The table lists this clone with a few counts. V is TRBV4-2 and J is TRBJ2-1; D is perhaps TRBD1 (6 bases). CDR1 is LGHNA and CDR2 is YNFKEQ in the germline V gene. V lost 3 bases to trimming and J lost 9 bases, with 18 bases between them. This CDR3 spans 15 amino acids. The CDR3 reads CASSQYPKQGGEQFF. CDR3 in DNA: TGTGCCAGCAGCCAGTACCCAAAACAGGGCGGTGAGCAGTTCTTC.

This clone was counted a single time. J is TRBJ1-4 and V is TRBV7-9; D unclear. The germline V gene has CDR1 SEHNR and CDR2 FQNEAQ (reference sequence). The CDR3 totals 16 residues. V dropped 1 base and J dropped 5 bases, with 14 bases sitting between them. CDR3 sequence (DNA): TGTGCCAGCAGCTTAGTAAGAGGACTGGGGAATGAAAAACTGTTTTTT. It codes for CASSLVRGLGNEKLFF.

V is TRBV7-8 and J is TRBJ2-7; tentative D call: TRBD2 (5 bases). The CDR3 loop spans 17 amino acids. Germline lookup yields CDR1 SGHVS and CDR2 FQNEAQ. Trimming left V 4 bases short and J 5 bases short, with 24 bases between. The CDR3 here is CASSSLVRAVSIHEQYF. CDR3 DNA: TGTGCCAGCAGCTCATTGGTTAGAGCGGTGAGCATCCACGAGCAGTACTTC. The entire variable domain, with the rest obtained from reference TRBV7-8 and TRBJ2-7, is as follows: GAGVSQSPRYKVAKRGQDVALRCDPISGHVSLFWYQQALGQGPEFLTYFQNEAQLDKSGLPSDRFFAERPEGSVSTLKIQRTQQEDSAVYLCASSSLVRAVSIHEQYFGPGTRLTVT.

This sequence joins TRBV5-1 and TRBJ2-6; 7 nucleotides agree with TRBD1. Germline-derived CDR1 and CDR2 are SGHRS and YFSETQ. The CDR3 has 21 amino acids. The J segment lost 2 bases and the V segment lost 2 bases, leaving 19 bases of the junction unmatched. CDR3 DNA: TGCGCCAGCAGCTTTCCACAGGGGACGTACCATCGGACCACTGGGGCCAACGTCCTGACTTTC. This translates into CASSFPQGTYHRTTGANVLTF.

This clone was seen a handful of times. The gene calls are TRBV7-2 and TRBJ2-5; TRBD2 aligns across 9 bases. The germline V gene encodes CDR1 SGHTA and CDR2 FQGNSA. The length of the CDR3 is 15 residues. V was pared by 4 bases and J by 5 bases, with 8 bases of the junction left unmatched. The CDR3, as DNA: TGTGCCAGCAGCTCGCCTAGCGGGGTACGGGAGACCCAGTACTTC. Translated: CASSSPSGVRETQYF. Full variable domain (remainder filled in from reference TRBV7-2 and TRBJ2-5): GAGVSQSPSNKVTEKGKDVELRCDPISGHTALYWYRQSLGQGLEFLIYFQGNSAPDKSGLPSDRFSAERTGGSVSTLTIQRTQQEDSAVYLCASSSPSGVRETQYFGPGTRLLVL.

This clone appeared once. The chain couples TRBV4-1 to TRBJ2-2; no clear D gene. Germline lookup yields CDR1 MGHRA and CDR2 YSYEKL. The V end lost 2 bases, the J end lost 0 bases, and 10 bases lay between the germline ends. The CDR3 length is 16 residues. The CDR3 spells CASSQLRDSNTGELFF. The CDR3 DNA follows: TGCGCCAGCAGCCAACTCAGAGACTCGAACACCGGGGAGCTGTTTTTT.

The V gene is TRBV29-1, the J gene TRBJ2-1, with 8 nucleotides matching TRBD1. Losses at the gene ends were 6 bases for V and 1 base for J; bases not matched to a gene: 5. Germline CDR1 and CDR2: SQVTM and ANQGSEA. This CDR3 is built from 14 residues. The CDR3 reads CSVDRQGSYNEQFF. CDR3 sequence (DNA): TGCAGCGTGGACCGACAGGGGTCCTACAATGAGCAGTTCTTC.